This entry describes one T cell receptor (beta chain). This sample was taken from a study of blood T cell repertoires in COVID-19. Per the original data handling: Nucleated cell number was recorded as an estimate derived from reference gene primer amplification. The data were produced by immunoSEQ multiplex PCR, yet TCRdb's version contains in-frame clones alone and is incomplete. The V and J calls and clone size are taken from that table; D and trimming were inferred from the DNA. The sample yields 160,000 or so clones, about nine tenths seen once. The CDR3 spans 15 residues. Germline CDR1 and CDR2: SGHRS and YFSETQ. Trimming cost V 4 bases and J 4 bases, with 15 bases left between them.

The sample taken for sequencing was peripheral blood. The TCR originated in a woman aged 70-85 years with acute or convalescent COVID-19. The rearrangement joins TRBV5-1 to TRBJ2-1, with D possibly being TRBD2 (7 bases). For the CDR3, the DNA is TGCGCCAGCAGCCCGGAGGGGGGGCAGTACAATGAGCAGTTCTTC. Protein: CASSPEGGQYNEQFF.